Shown below are 30 T cell receptor beta chains from a single sample sequenced in a study of T cell changes during pregnancy in multiple sclerosis. This table comes from immunoSEQ multiplex PCR, and its TCRdb copy is limited to in-frame clones, with some not included. Of 25,000 to 35,000 clones in the sample, more than 75% were seen once. This specimen consisted of CD4+ T cells from peripheral blood mononuclear cells, obtained in the second trimester of pregnancy. The receptor source for this set is a female donor in good health, enrolled as a control in a pregnancy study.

The CDR3, as DNA: TGTGCCAGCAGCTCCACCCAGGCTGATACGCAGTATTTT. It specifies CASSSTQADTQYF. V gene TRBV11-3 combines with J gene TRBJ2-3; D is unclear. The CDR3 covers 13 residues. V lost 4 bases and J lost 6, with 11 bases in between. Germline CDR1 and CDR2: SGHNT and YENEEA.

This chain joins TRBV4-1 and TRBJ2-3, with a possible D match to TRBD1 (7 bases). V was cut by 2 bases and J by 9 bases, with 12 bases left in between. CDR3 size: 13 residues. Germline CDR1 is MGHRA and CDR2 is YSYEKL. The CDR3 nucleotides are TGCGCCAGCAGCCAAATCCAGGGGGGCACGCAGTATTTT. Encoded protein: CASSQIQGGTQYF.

The count of this clone is one. V and J are TRBV28 and TRBJ2-7; D not resolved. V dropped 3 bases and J dropped 0 bases, with 6 bases sitting between them. Germline-derived CDR1 and CDR2 are MDHEN and SYDVKM. The CDR3 covers 13 residues. CDR3 bases: TGTGCCAGCAGTTTCGAGAGCTCCTACGAGCAGTACTTC. Its protein is CASSFESSYEQYF.

V gene TRBV9 combines with J gene TRBJ2-5; a possible D gene is TRBD2 (6 bases). Trimming took 4 bases from V and 4 from J, leaving 11 bases between them. The CDR3 contains 13 residues. Germline CDR1 SGDLS, CDR2 YYNGEE. The CDR3 DNA is TGTGCCAGCAGCCGGGAGTTGAGAGAGACCCAGTACTTC. Protein sequence: CASSRELRETQYF. The entire variable domain, with the rest obtained from reference TRBV9 and TRBJ2-5, is as follows: DSGVTQTPKHLITATGQRVTLRCSPRSGDLSVYWYQQSLDQGLQFLIQYYNGEERAKGNILERFSAQQFPDLHSELNLSSLELGDSALYFCASSRELRETQYFGPGTRLLVL.

This clone was picked up a small number of times. This sequence joins TRBV18 and TRBJ1-1; unclear D gene. CDR3 length equals 12 residues. Germline CDR1 and CDR2: KGHSH and LQKENI. V lost 5 bases to trimming and J lost 6 bases, with 10 bases between them. CDR3 in amino acids: CASSSLAPEAFF. Written as DNA, the CDR3 is TGTGCCAGCTCATCATTAGCGCCTGAAGCTTTCTTT.

The chain's CDR3 is CASSPRGVEGHGQYF. The CDR3 DNA reads as TGTGCCAGCTCACCCCGAGGGGTGGAGGGGCACGGGCAGTACTTC. The chain joins TRBV18 to TRBJ2-7; D is perhaps TRBD2 (6 bases). The V end lost 3 bases, the J end lost 9 bases, and 21 bases lay between the germline ends. Germline-derived CDR1 and CDR2 are KGHSH and LQKENI. The CDR3 is made up of 15 amino acids.

This chain uses TRBV7-6 with TRBJ2-7, with TRBD2 matching over 10 bases. The germline V gene has CDR1 SGHVS and CDR2 FNYEAQ. This CDR3 has 16 amino acids. V lost 4 bases and J lost 5; bases outside the gene matches: 11. The CDR3 bases are TGTGCCAGCAGCTCTACAGAGGCTAGCGGGAGCCACGAGCAGTACTTC. Translating it yields CASSSTEASGSHEQYF.

As concerns this clone: At one end the junction does not follow the germline gene, possibly because of a read error. V gene TRBV13 combines with J gene TRBJ1-2, with TRBD1 as a possible D gene (5 bases). This CDR3 region has 11 residues. Germline V gives CDR1 PRHDT, CDR2 FYEKMQ (reference sequence). The CDR3 loop reads CASSLSGRVAF. For the CDR3, the DNA is TGTGCCAGCAGCTTATCAGGGAGGGTAGCCTTC. Using reference TRBV13 and TRBJ1-2 for the parts outside the CDR3, the full variable domain is AAGVIQSPRHLIKEKRETATLKCYPIPRHDTVYWYQQGPGQDPQFLISFYEKMQSDKGSIPDRFSAQQFSDYHSELNMSSLELGDSALYFCASSLSGRVAFGSGTRLTVV.

This CDR3 reads CASSLGQGNEQFF. In DNA form, the CDR3 reads TGTGCCAGTAGCCTAGGACAGGGGAATGAGCAGTTCTTC. The chain combines TRBV19 with TRBJ2-1; 9 bases align to TRBD1. Germline trimming cut 6 bases from V and 7 bases from J; bases unmatched to any gene: 4. This CDR3 is 13 amino acids long. Germline CDR1 reads LNHDA; CDR2 reads SQIVND (reference sequence). Together with reference TRBV19 and TRBJ2-1, the CDR3 gives the full variable domain: DGGITQSPKYLFRKEGQNVTLSCEQNLNHDAMYWYRQDPGQGLRLIYYSQIVNDFQKGDIAEGYSVSREKKESFPLTVTSAQKNPTAFYLCASSLGQGNEQFFGPGTRLTVL.

The genes are TRBV6-4 and TRBJ2-1; 7 bases agree with TRBD2. The CDR3 is 15 residues long. V lost 3 bases and J lost 1; bases outside the gene matches: 3. In germline, CDR1 is MRHNA, CDR2 SNTAGT. CDR3 bases: TGTGCCAGCAGTGAAACGGGAGGTTCCTACAATGAGCAGTTCTTC. It encodes CASSETGGSYNEQFF.

The chain employs TRBV18 and TRBJ1-1; TRBD1 is a possible D gene (6 bases). Deletions cut 3 bases from V and 6 bases from J, with 11 bases between. This CDR3 region has 13 residues. CDR1 is KGHSH, CDR2 LQKENI, per germline. Here the CDR3 reads CASSPRGLAEAFF. As DNA, the CDR3 is TGTGCCAGCTCACCCAGGGGTCTAGCTGAAGCTTTCTTT.

V and J are TRBV4-1 and TRBJ2-5; tentative D call: TRBD2 (5 bases). This CDR3 is 14 amino acids long. V was cut by 0 bases and J by 7 bases, with 12 bases left in between. CDR1 is MGHRA and CDR2 is YSYEKL in the germline V gene. As DNA, the CDR3 is TGCGCCAGCAGCCAAGATAGAGTCGCGGGGACCCAGTACTTC. Encoded protein: CASSQDRVAGTQYF.

The chain is built from TRBV7-2 and TRBJ1-3, with D uncertain. The CDR3 is made up of 12 amino acids. Per germline, CDR1 SGHTA and CDR2 FQGNSA. V dropped 3 bases and J dropped 9 bases, with 9 bases sitting between them. The CDR3, as DNA: TGTGCCAGCAGCTTGATTGGAGGCACCATATATTTT. Residues: CASSLIGGTIYF.

This rearrangement joins TRBV7-2 to TRBJ1-1, with D possibly matching TRBD1 (6 bases). CDR3 length: 14 residues. Germline values: CDR1 SGHTA, CDR2 FQGNSA. V lost 6 bases to trimming and J lost 2 bases, with 13 bases between them. CDR3: CASSSQGINTEAFF. The CDR3 coding sequence is TGTGCCAGCAGTTCACAGGGTATAAACACTGAAGCTTTCTTT.

This clone was observed once. The J gene is TRBJ2-7, the V gene TRBV12-5; D remains unclear. The CDR3 extends over 13 amino acids. Trimming removed 6 bases from V and 3 bases from J, with 12 bases in between. Germline V gene sequence: CDR1 LGHNT, CDR2 FRNRAP. The CDR3 loop reads CASGSRPLYEQYF. In DNA, the CDR3 is TGTGCTAGTGGATCCAGGCCACTCTACGAGCAGTACTTC.

This clone was recorded a few times. V is TRBV5-1 and J is TRBJ1-2; 8 bases line up with TRBD1. The J segment lost 4 bases and the V segment lost 4 bases, leaving 9 bases of the junction unmatched. In germline, CDR1 is SGHRS, CDR2 YFSETQ. This CDR3 spans 15 amino acids. The CDR3 reads CASSIEDRAFYGYTF. In nucleotides, the CDR3 is TGCGCCAGCAGCATAGAGGACAGGGCGTTCTATGGCTACACCTTC.

The chain employs TRBV29-1 and TRBJ2-3; 10 nucleotides agree with TRBD2. The CDR3 extends over 15 amino acids. J lost 6 bases, V lost 7 bases, and 13 bases had no gene match. Germline V gene lookup returns CDR1 SQVTM and CDR2 ANQGSEA. CDR3 coding DNA: TGCAGCGGGGGGACCGGGACTAGCGTGCTGGATACGCAGTATTTT. As protein: CSGGTGTSVLDTQYF.

The chain joins TRBV21-1 to TRBJ2-7; TRBD2 is the table's D call and was not checked against the DNA. TRBV21-1 is deemed a pseudogene. The CDR3 consists of 15 residues. CDR3 in DNA: TGTGCCAGCAGCTCCAAGCACGGTTCTTCCTACGAGCAGTACTTC. Residues: CASSSKHGSSYEQYF.

This chain links TRBV11-2 with TRBJ1-5, with unresolved D. The CDR3 is made up of 17 amino acids. Germline V gives CDR1 SGHAT, CDR2 FQNNGV. Trimming cost V 0 bases and J 4 bases, with 16 bases left between them. This chain's CDR3 is CASSLDGSGRPNQPQHF. In DNA, the CDR3 is TGTGCCAGCAGCTTAGATGGGTCTGGGAGACCGAATCAGCCCCAGCATTTT. Variable domain in full (rest from reference TRBV11-2 and TRBJ1-5): EAGVAQSPRYKIIEKRQSVAFWCNPISGHATLYWYQQILGQGPKLLIQFQNNGVVDDSQLPKDRFSAERLKGVDSTLKIQPAKLEDSAVYLCASSLDGSGRPNQPQHFGDGTRLSIL.

The genes are TRBV5-1 and TRBJ2-1, with 14 bases that match TRBD2. Trimming at V came to 0 bases and at J to 5 bases, leaving 4 bases not matched to a gene. Germline V gene data show CDR1 as SGHRS and CDR2 as YFSETQ. This CDR3 is built from 17 residues. In nucleotides, the CDR3 is TGCGCCAGCAGCTTGGCGGGGACTAGCGGGAGACACAATGAGCAGTTCTTC. Translation: CASSLAGTSGRHNEQFF.

The genes are TRBV5-1 and TRBJ1-1; TRBD1 matches at 7 bases. This CDR3 is built from 14 residues. Germline V gene lookup returns CDR1 SGHRS and CDR2 YFSETQ. V was clipped by 6 bases and J by 4 bases; unmatched bases: 9. The CDR3: CASTETGRSTEAFF. Here the CDR3 DNA reads TGCGCCAGCACCGAGACAGGGCGGAGCACTGAAGCTTTCTTT.

The chain carries TRBV6-6 and TRBJ2-3; D unresolved. Germline values: CDR1 MNHNY, CDR2 SVGAGI (reference sequence). This CDR3 region has 12 residues. Between the trimmed V and J ends, which lost 3 bases and 8 bases, there was a span of 9 bases. CDR3 DNA: TGTGCCAGCAGTTATTTGGGCGTTACGCAGTATTTT. It codes for CASSYLGVTQYF.

This chain connects TRBV5-4 to TRBJ1-1; TRBD1 is a possible D gene (5 bases). V was clipped by 3 bases and J by 5 bases, with 11 bases between them. CDR1 and CDR2 (germline): SGHNT, YYREEE (reference sequence). This CDR3 is 13 amino acids long. The CDR3 nucleotides read TGTGCCAGCAGCTCGGGGGGGTCTACTGAAGCTTTCTTT. This encodes CASSSGGSTEAFF.

CDR3 sequence (DNA): TGTGCCAGCAGCGTATCCACAGGGGGCTTGACTGAAGCTTTCTTT. Amino acid sequence: CASSVSTGGLTEAFF. V and J are TRBV9 and TRBJ1-1, with TRBD1 matching over 9 bases. V shed 1 base, J shed 5 bases, and the junction held 6 bases outside the gene matches. This CDR3 has 15 residues. Looked up from germline, CDR1 is SGDLS and CDR2 is YYNGEE.

The gene calls are TRBV7-2 and TRBJ2-5; TRBD2 might be the D (5 bases). Between the trimmed V and J ends, which lost 6 bases and 7 bases, there was a span of 12 bases. Germline-derived CDR1 and CDR2 are SGHTA and FQGNSA. The CDR3 is 12 residues long. CDR3 sequence: CASSRPAGTQYF. In nucleotides, the CDR3 is TGTGCCAGCAGTCGCCCTGCGGGGACCCAGTACTTC.

This chain uses TRBV18 with TRBJ2-7; a possible D gene is TRBD2 (6 bases). The length of the CDR3 is 15 residues. Trimming stripped 4 bases from V and 7 bases from J, with 20 bases between. The germline V gene encodes CDR1 KGHSH and CDR2 LQKENI. The CDR3 DNA sequence: TGTGCCAGCTCACAACGTGGAGGGCAACAGAGAGAGCAGTACTTC. Protein: CASSQRGGQQREQYF.

This chain links TRBV6-5 with TRBJ1-2; no firm D call. The CDR3 spans 14 residues. Per germline, CDR1 MNHEY and CDR2 SVGAGI. V gave up 0 bases and J gave up 5 bases, with 10 bases separating them. Here the CDR3 reads CASSYSGRLYGYTF. The CDR3 nucleotides read TGTGCCAGCAGTTACTCGGGCAGGTTATATGGCTACACCTTC.

The rearrangement joins TRBV19 to TRBJ1-2, with D unresolved. There are 13 residues in the CDR3. Trimming removed 6 bases from V and 7 bases from J, with 15 bases in between. From germline, CDR1 is LNHDA and CDR2 SQIVND (reference sequence). This CDR3 is CASSSSPASGYTF. In DNA, the CDR3 is TGTGCCAGTAGCTCGAGCCCAGCGTCTGGCTACACCTTC.

The DNA for the CDR3 is TGTGCCAGCAGTGAACGGCCCCGCGGGGGGCGAGGCACTGAAGCTTTCTTT. This translates into CASSERPRGGRGTEAFF. The V call is TRBV6-1, the J call TRBJ1-1; possibly TRBD1 for D (6 bases). Between the trimmed V and J ends, which lost 2 bases and 4 bases, there was a span of 20 bases. Germline loops: CDR1 MNHNS, CDR2 SASEGT. The CDR3 sequence is 17 residues long.

The chain carries TRBV29-1 and TRBJ1-1, with 8 positions matching TRBD1. Germline-derived CDR1 and CDR2 are SQVTM and ANQGSEA. With V trimmed by 1 base and J by 7 bases, 8 bases remained unmatched. CDR3 length: 14 amino acids. DNA for the CDR3: TGCAGCGTTGAAGTTGGGACAGGCGTGTTTGAAGCTTTCTTT. It codes for CSVEVGTGVFEAFF.